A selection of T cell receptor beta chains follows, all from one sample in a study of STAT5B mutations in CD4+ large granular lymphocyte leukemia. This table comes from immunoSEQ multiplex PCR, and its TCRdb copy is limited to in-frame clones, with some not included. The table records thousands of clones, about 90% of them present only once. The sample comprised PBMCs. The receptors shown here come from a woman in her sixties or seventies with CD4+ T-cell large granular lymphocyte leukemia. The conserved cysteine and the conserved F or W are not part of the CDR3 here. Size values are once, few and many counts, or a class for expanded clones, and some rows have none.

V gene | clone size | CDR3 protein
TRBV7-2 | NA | ASSLGRVNTEAF
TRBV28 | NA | ASSDPRNPGYGYT
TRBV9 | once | ASSPAGTKNQPQH
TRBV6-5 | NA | ASSSSGQGVYGYT
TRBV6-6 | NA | ASSYRIDRDYGYT
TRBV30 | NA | AWSGGGEDYGYT
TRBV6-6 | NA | ASNPWTGNSPLH
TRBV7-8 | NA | ASSLTDSNQPQH
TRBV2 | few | ASTYSRSQPQH
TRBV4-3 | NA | ASSQVPKGQDTQY
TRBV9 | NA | ASSSEPGTGSRYT
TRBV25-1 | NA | ASSGMDREPWGGYT
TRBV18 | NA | ASSPSTSQTAGGYT
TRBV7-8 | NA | ASSPRDRGSYSPLH
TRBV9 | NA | ASSLGADYSNQPQH
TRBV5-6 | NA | ASSWAGVSYGYT
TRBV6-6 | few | ASSYGGLEGSPLH
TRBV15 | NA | ATSRDLAGGLNEQF
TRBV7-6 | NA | ASSLETAQLNTEAF
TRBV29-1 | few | SVRTGSNTEAF
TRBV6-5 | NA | ASRETGGYGYT
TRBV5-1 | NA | ASSLDEGRGTEAF
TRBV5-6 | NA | ASSRGKQGAGNIQY
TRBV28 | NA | ASNWQGTGNAF
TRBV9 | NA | ASSKGQEVTEAF
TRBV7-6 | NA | ASSSLTGADQPQH
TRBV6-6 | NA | ASVPAGTNTEAF
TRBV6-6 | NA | ASRDPGTANYGYT
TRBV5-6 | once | ASSLTRTEAF
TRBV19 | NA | ASRNQGLGAF
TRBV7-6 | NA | ASSSQQDSPLH
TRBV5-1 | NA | ASSPQGDGNQPQH
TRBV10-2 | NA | ASSEKGRHTQY
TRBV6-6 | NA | ASSFGLLNNEQF
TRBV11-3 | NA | ASSSRTSYQETQY
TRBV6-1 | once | ASMTGATDQTQY
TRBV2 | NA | ASSERGEATNEKLF
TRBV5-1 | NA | ASSFGGGAYTGELF
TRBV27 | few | ASSTKLRLGGGELF
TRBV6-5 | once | ASRIGTANTGELF
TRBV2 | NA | ASSELGLAGETQY
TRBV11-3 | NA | ASSLDLTAGELF
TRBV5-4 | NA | ASSRDSLNTEAF
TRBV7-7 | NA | ASSFGSQETQY
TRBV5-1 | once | ASRSPNDRGNYGYT
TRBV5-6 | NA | ASSLGAGLSGELF
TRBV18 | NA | ASSLSSYEQY
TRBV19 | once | ASSPTDRVNYGYT
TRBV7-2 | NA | ASSSRQGVGQY
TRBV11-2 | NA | ASSLGGTGNSPLH